These T cell receptor beta chains were read from a single sample in a study of shared clonotypes between healthy human individuals. Data came from immunoSEQ multiplex PCR; TCRdb stores just in-frame clones and leaves some out. This sample has approximately 1,000,000 clones, with around three quarters found just once. Material: memory CD4+ T cells from PBMCs. The receptors originated from a man between 18 and 35 years old in good health. Some clones in this sample may be carry-over from other donors' samples. Each CDR3 is given with its conserved first and last residue. Fields, in order: clone size, V gene, D gene, J gene, CDR3 DNA, CDR3 protein. The D gene is left open where the match is weak. Size tells how often a clone was seen (once, few, many) or the class of an expanded clone, and some rows leave it out.

-	TRBV6-6	-	TRBJ1-1	TGTGCCAGCCACACGGGGGGGGCGAGGGGCACTGAAGCTTTCTTT	CASHTGGARGTEAFF
-	TRBV7-2	-	TRBJ1-3	TGTGCCAGCAGCTTTGGTATGAGAGGATCTGGAAACACCATATATTTT	CASSFGMRGSGNTIYF
-	TRBV2	-	TRBJ1-1	TGTGCCAGCAGTGAAGAGAAAAGGGGGGCGGCTTTCTTT	CASSEEKRGAAFF
-	TRBV6-5	-	TRBJ2-6	TGTGCCAGCCTTGACCGCTCTGGGGCCAACGTCCTGACTTTC	CASLDRSGANVLTF
once	TRBV4-3	TRBD2	TRBJ2-6	TGCGCCAGCAGCCAAGAGTCGGGGGGCGTCCTGACTTTC	CASSQESGGVLTF
once	TRBV9	-	TRBJ1-3	TGTGCCAGCAGCCCAGGGGCGGGACGGCTCGGAAACACCATATATTTT	CASSPGAGRLGNTIYF
-	TRBV19	TRBD2	TRBJ2-3	TGTGCCAGTAGATCACTAGCGGGAGGGAACACAGATACGCAGTATTTT	CASRSLAGGNTDTQYF
-	TRBV5-4	-	TRBJ1-2	TGTGCCAGCAGCTCAGTCCCTCCATACCATGGCTACACCTTC	CASSSVPPYHGYTF
-	TRBV7-2	-	TRBJ1-4	TGTGCCAGCAGCTTGGGGGGACACGGGTACGAAAAACTGTTTTTT	CASSLGGHGYEKLFF
-	TRBV5-1	-	TRBJ1-2	TGCGCCAGCAGCGAAGGGTCTGGCTATGGCTACACCTTC	CASSEGSGYGYTF
few	TRBV15	-	TRBJ1-2	TGTGCCACCAGCACCGAGAGGAAGGGCTCTGGCTACACCTTC	CATSTERKGSGYTF
-	TRBV7-2	-	TRBJ2-1	TGTGCCAGCAGCTTTCGGCTCCCCGGGGGAAATGAGCAGTTCTTC	CASSFRLPGGNEQFF
once	TRBV6-1	-	TRBJ2-5	TGTGCCAGCGTCCGACAAGGGGGAGGGGGGGAGACCCAGTACTTC	CASVRQGGGGETQYF
-	TRBV5-1	-	TRBJ2-5	TGCGCCAGCAGCTTGCGGCAGCAAGAGACCCAGTACTTC	CASSLRQQETQYF
-	TRBV30	-	TRBJ2-7	TGTGCCTGGAAGGTTAAAGGGGCCTACGAGCAGTACTTC	CAWKVKGAYEQYF
-	TRBV5-1	-	TRBJ2-2	TGCGCCAGCAGCTTGGACCGACCTGACGGGGAGCTGTTTTTT	CASSLDRPDGELFF
-	TRBV7-6	-	TRBJ2-7	TGTGCCAGCAGCTCACAAGCGACTCCATCCGAGCAGTACTTC	CASSSQATPSEQYF
-	TRBV2	TRBD1	TRBJ1-3	TGTGCCAGCAGAGTTGGGACAGGGAGCTCTGGAAACACCATATATTTT	CASRVGTGSSGNTIYF
-	TRBV5-1	-	TRBJ2-7	TGCGCCAGCAGCCCCACCCCGGGAGAACTGCCCGAGCAGTACTTC	CASSPTPGELPEQYF
few	TRBV2	-	TRBJ2-1	TGTGCCAGCGGAGGGACCTACAATGAGCAGTTCTTC	CASGGTYNEQFF
few	TRBV11-3	TRBD2	TRBJ2-2	TGTGCCAGCAGCGCGACTAGCCCCGGGGAGCTGTTTTTT	CASSATSPGELFF
-	TRBV5-1	-	TRBJ2-3	TGCGCCAGCAGCTTGGGGGTAGCGATTAGCACAGATACGCAGTATTTT	CASSLGVAISTDTQYF
few	TRBV7-9	-	TRBJ1-1	TGTGCCAGCAGCGGCGGGACAATTAACACTGAAGCTTTCTTT	CASSGGTINTEAFF
-	TRBV5-4	TRBD2	TRBJ2-3	TGTGCCAGCAGCTACCGAATTGGGGGAGGGCTGATAGATACGCAGTATTTT	CASSYRIGGGLIDTQYF
few	TRBV28	-	TRBJ2-5	TGTGCCAGCAGCACCCCGGGGTTAGAAGAGACCCAGTACTTC	CASSTPGLEETQYF
few	TRBV5-1	-	TRBJ1-1	TGCGCCAGCAGCTTGGACGGCAGGGGGAACACTGAAGCTTTCTTT	CASSLDGRGNTEAFF
once	TRBV9	-	TRBJ2-5	TGTGCCAGCAGCCCAATTTCGTACCAAGAGACCCAGTACTTC	CASSPISYQETQYF
-	TRBV5-1	-	TRBJ1-2	TGCGCCAGCAGCTTGCGCGGGGAGGACAGCTATGGCTACACCTTC	CASSLRGEDSYGYTF
-	TRBV18	TRBD1	TRBJ1-2	TGTGCCAGCTCACCGACAGGGGGCAGCGTGAGTGGCTACACCTTC	CASSPTGGSVSGYTF
-	TRBV28	TRBD1	TRBJ1-1	TGTGCCAGCAGGTATATTGGAACAGGGGATCAAGCTTTCTTT	CASRYIGTGDQAFF
-	TRBV11-2	-	TRBJ2-2	TGTGCCAGCAGCTTAAGAGAAACCGGGGAGCTGTTTTTT	CASSLRETGELFF
-	TRBV11-2	-	TRBJ2-2	TGTGCCAGCAGCTTAGCCCAGGTGAAGCTGTTTTTT	CASSLAQVKLFF
many	TRBV30	-	TRBJ1-4	TGTGCCTGGAGTCCATTGGGCCGATCAACTAATGAAAAACTGTTTTTT	CAWSPLGRSTNEKLFF
-	TRBV6-6	TRBD1	TRBJ1-2	TGTGCCAGCAGTTTAAGACAGGGGTTGAGTGGCTACACCTTC	CASSLRQGLSGYTF
-	TRBV10-1	-	TRBJ2-7	TGCGCCAGCAGTGAGCAGCAGGAGTCCTACGAGCAGTACTTC	CASSEQQESYEQYF
-	TRBV29-1	TRBD1	TRBJ1-2	TGCAGCGCCTCCGGACAGGGAGACTATGGCTACACCTTC	CSASGQGDYGYTF
-	TRBV11-2	-	TRBJ1-3	TGTGCCAGCAGCTTTAGTAACTCTGGAAACACCATATATTTT	CASSFSNSGNTIYF
-	TRBV27	TRBD1	TRBJ2-2	TGTGCCAGCAGGGGACAGGGGGCCGGCGGGGAGCTGTTTTTT	CASRGQGAGGELFF
-	TRBV6-1	-	TRBJ1-3	TGTGCCAGCAGTCTCATGATGGGATTACGGAACACCATATATTTT	CASSLMMGLRNTIYF
-	TRBV5-1	TRBD2	TRBJ2-5	TGCGCCAGCAGCGGATCCGGGACTAGAGGAGAGACCCAGTACTTC	CASSGSGTRGETQYF
-	TRBV5-1	TRBD1	TRBJ1-2	TGCGCCAGCAGCTTTATACCGGGACAGGGGAATGGCTACACCTTC	CASSFIPGQGNGYTF
-	TRBV11-2	-	TRBJ2-5	TGTGCCAGCAGCTCCCAGGTTCTATCCGGAGAGACCCAGTACTTC	CASSSQVLSGETQYF
few	TRBV29-1	-	TRBJ1-4	TGCAGCGTTGAACTCGGGGTAAAACTGTTTTTT	CSVELGVKLFF
-	TRBV28	TRBD1	TRBJ2-6	TGTGCCAGCACCCATTCCGGGACAGGGGGCGCTGGGGCCAACGTCCTGACTTTC	CASTHSGTGGAGANVLTF
few	TRBV27	-	TRBJ1-5	TGTGCCAGCAGTCCTGCCCTCGAGGGGGGGTATAGCAATCAGCCCCAGCATTTT	CASSPALEGGYSNQPQHF
-	TRBV10-3	TRBD2	TRBJ2-3	TGTGCCATCGAGGAGGGAGGGAGCACAGATACGCAGTATTTT	CAIEEGGSTDTQYF